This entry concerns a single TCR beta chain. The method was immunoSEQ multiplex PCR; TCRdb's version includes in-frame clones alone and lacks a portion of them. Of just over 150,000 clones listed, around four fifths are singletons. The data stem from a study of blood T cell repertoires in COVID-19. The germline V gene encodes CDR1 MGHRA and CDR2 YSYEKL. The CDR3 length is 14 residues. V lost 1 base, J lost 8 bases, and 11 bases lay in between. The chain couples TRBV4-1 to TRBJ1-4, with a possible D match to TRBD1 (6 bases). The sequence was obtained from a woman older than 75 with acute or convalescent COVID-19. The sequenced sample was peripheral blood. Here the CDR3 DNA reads TGCGCCAGCAGCCAAGGGGGGCTTGGAGAAAAACTGTTTTTT. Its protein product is CASSQGGLGEKLFF.